This TCR beta chain derives from a study of shared clonotypes between healthy human individuals. All participating donors were Caucasian adults from Nashville, Tennessee. Sequencing was performed with immunoSEQ multiplex PCR; in TCRdb, only in-frame clones are kept and a portion is missing. Here the sample spans some 2,500,000 clones, about nine tenths being singletons. V gave up 3 bases and J gave up 7 bases, with 13 bases separating them. Germline V CDR1 and CDR2: MNHNS, SASEGT. The CDR3 runs to 14 residues. This clone was seen a single time. The rearrangement links TRBV6-1 to TRBJ2-1; no reliable D call. The sequencing input was naive CD4+ T cells from PBMCs. The subset here: CD45RA+ positively selected. This clonotype originated in a man aged 18-30 years in good health. Some clones in this sample may be carry-over from other donors' samples. CDR3 residues: CASSEAFIANEQFF. Here the CDR3 DNA reads TGTGCCAGCAGTGAGGCCTTCATAGCAAATGAGCAGTTCTTC.